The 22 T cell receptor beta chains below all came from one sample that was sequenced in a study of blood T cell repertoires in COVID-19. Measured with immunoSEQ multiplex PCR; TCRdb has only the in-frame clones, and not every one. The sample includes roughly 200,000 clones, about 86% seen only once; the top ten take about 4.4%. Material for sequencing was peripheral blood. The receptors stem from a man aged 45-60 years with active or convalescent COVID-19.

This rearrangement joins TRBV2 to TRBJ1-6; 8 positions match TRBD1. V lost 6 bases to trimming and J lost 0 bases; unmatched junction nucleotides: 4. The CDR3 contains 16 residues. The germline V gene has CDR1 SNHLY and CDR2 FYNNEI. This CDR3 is CASRDRVSSYNSPLHF. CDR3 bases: TGTGCCAGCAGGGACAGGGTTAGCTCCTATAATTCACCCCTCCACTTT.

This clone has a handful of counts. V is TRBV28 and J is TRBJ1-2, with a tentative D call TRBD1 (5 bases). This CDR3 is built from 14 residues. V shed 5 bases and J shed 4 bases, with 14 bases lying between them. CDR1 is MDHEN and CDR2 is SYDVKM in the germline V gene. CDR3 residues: CASSPSGYAYGYTF. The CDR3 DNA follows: TGTGCCAGCAGTCCGTCAGGGTATGCCTATGGCTACACCTTC.

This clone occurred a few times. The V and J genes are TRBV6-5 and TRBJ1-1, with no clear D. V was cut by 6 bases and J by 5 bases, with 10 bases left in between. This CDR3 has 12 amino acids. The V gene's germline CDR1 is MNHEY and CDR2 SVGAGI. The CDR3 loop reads CASRGRRTEAFF. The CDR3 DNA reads TGTGCCAGCAGAGGGAGGAGGACTGAAGCTTTCTTT.

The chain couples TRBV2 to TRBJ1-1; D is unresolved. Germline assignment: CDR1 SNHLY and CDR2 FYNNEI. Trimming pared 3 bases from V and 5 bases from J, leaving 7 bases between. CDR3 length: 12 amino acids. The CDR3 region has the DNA TGTGCCAGCAGTGAGACGGGGACTGAAGCTTTCTTT. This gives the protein CASSETGTEAFF.

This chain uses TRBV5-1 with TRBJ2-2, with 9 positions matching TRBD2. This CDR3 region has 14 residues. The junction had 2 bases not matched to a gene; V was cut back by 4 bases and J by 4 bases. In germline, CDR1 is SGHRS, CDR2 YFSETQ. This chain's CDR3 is CASSLRGGTGELFF. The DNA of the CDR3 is TGCGCCAGCAGCCTGCGGGGGGGCACCGGGGAGCTGTTTTTT. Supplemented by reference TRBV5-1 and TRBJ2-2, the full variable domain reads KAGVTQTPRYLIKTRGQQVTLSCSPISGHRSVSWYQQTPGQGLQFLFEYFSETQRNKGNFPGRFSGRQFSNSRSEMNVSTLELGDSALYLCASSLRGGTGELFFGEGSRLTVL.

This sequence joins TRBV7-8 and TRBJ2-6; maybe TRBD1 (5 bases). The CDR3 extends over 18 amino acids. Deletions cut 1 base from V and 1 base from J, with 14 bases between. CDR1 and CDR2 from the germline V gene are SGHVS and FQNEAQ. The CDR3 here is CASSLEGARSSGANVLTF. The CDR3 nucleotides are TGTGCCAGCAGCTTAGAAGGGGCGCGTAGTTCTGGGGCCAACGTCCTGACTTTC.

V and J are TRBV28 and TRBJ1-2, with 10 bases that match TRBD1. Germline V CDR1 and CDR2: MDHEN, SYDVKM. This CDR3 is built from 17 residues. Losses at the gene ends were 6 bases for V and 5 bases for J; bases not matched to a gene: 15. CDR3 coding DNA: TGTGCCAGCAGCGCACTTACCGGGACAGGGGTACGATATGGCTACACCTTC. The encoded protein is CASSALTGTGVRYGYTF.

DNA of the CDR3: TGTGCCAGCAGCGGACAGGAAGTGCAGCCCCAGCATTTT. It is translated as CASSGQEVQPQHF. The chain has TRBV6-5 and TRBJ1-5; 7 bases match TRBD1. Trimming took 6 bases from V and 7 from J; bases not matched to a gene: 6. CDR1 and CDR2 from the germline V gene are MNHEY and SVGAGI. This CDR3 is built from 13 residues.

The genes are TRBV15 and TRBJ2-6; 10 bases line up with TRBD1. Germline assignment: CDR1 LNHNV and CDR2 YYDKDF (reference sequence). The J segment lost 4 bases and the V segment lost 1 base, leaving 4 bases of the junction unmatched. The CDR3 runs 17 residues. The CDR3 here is CATSRGQGAGGANVLTF. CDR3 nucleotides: TGTGCCACCAGCAGAGGACAGGGGGCAGGAGGGGCCAACGTCCTGACTTTC.

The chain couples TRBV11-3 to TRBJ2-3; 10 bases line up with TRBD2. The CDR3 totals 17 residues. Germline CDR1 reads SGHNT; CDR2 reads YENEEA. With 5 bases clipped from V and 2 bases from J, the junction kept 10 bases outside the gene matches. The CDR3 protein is CASSPRGSGGSTDTQYF. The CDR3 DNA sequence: TGTGCCAGCAGCCCGCGCGGTAGCGGGGGGTCCACAGATACGCAGTATTTT.

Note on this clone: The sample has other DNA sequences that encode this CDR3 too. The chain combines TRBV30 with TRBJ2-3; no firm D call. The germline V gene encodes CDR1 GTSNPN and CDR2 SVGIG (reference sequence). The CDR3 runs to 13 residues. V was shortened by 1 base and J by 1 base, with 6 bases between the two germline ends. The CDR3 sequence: CAWSETGTDTQYF. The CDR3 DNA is TGTGCCTGGAGTGAAACAGGCACAGATACGCAGTATTTT.

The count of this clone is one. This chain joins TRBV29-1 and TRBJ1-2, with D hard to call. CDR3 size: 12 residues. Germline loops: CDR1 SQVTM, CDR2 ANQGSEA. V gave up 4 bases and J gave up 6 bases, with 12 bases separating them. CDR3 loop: CSVGSGSHGYTF. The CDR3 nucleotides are TGCAGCGTTGGTTCGGGTTCCCATGGCTACACCTTC.

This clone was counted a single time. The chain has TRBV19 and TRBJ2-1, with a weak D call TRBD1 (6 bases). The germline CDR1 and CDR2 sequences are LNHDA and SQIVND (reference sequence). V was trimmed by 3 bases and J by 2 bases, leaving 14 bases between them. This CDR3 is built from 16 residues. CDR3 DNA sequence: TGTGCCAGTAGTATCGGTTGGGGGCGGCCCTACAATGAGCAGTTCTTC. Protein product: CASSIGWGRPYNEQFF.

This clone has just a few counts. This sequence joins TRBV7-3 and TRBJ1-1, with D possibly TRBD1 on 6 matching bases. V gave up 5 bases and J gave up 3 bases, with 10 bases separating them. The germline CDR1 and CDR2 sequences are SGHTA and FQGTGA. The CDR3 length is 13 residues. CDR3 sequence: CASSIGQYTEAFF. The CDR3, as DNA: TGTGCCAGCAGCATCGGACAGTACACTGAAGCTTTCTTT.

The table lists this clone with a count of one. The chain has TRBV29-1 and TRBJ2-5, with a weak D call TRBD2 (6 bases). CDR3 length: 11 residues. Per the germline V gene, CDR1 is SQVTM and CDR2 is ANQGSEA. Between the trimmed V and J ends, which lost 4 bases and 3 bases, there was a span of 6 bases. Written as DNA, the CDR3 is TGCAGCGTTGCGGGGGAAGAGACCCAGTACTTC. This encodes CSVAGEETQYF.

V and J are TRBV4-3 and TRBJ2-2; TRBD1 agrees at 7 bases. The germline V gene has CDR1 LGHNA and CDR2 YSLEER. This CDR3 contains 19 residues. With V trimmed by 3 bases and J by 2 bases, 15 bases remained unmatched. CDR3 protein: CASSHGFLKTGKNTGELFF. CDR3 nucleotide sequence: TGCGCCAGCAGCCACGGATTCCTTAAGACAGGGAAAAACACCGGGGAGCTGTTTTTT.

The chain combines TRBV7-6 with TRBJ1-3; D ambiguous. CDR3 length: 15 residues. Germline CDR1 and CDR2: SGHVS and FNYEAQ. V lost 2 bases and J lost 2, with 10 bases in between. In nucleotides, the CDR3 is TGTGCCAGCAGCTTAACGGGGAGCCCTGGAAACACCATATATTTT. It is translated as CASSLTGSPGNTIYF.

The CDR3 region has the DNA TGTGCCAGCAGTTTATACAGGGGCGCTAACTATGGCTACACCTTC. It yields the protein CASSLYRGANYGYTF. The chain has TRBV27 and TRBJ1-2; 7 nucleotides agree with TRBD1. CDR1 is MNHEY, CDR2 SMNVEV, per germline (reference sequence). The junction had 2 bases not matched to a gene; V was cut back by 1 base and J by 0 bases. This CDR3 is built from 15 residues.

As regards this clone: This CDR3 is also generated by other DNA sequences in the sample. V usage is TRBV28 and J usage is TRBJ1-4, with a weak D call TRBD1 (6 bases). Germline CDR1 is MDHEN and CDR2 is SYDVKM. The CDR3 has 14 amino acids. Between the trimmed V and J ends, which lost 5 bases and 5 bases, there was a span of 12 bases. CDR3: CASSLTGTNEKLFF. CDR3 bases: TGTGCCAGCAGTCTCACCGGGACAAATGAAAAACTGTTTTTT.

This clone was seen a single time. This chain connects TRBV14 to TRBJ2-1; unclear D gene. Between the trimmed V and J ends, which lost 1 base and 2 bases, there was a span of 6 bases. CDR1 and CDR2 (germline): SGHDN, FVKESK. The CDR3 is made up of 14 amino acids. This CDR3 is CASSQGGPYNEQFF. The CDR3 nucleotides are TGTGCCAGCAGCCAAGGTGGGCCCTACAATGAGCAGTTCTTC.

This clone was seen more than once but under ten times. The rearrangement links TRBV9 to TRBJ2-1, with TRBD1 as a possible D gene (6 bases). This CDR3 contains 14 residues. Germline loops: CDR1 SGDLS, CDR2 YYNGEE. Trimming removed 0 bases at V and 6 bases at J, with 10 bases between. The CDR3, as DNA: TGTGCCAGCAGCGTAGCAGGGGCGGGCAATGAGCAGTTCTTC. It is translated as CASSVAGAGNEQFF. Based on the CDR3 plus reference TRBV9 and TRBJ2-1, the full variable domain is DSGVTQTPKHLITATGQRVTLRCSPRSGDLSVYWYQQSLDQGLQFLIQYYNGEERAKGNILERFSAQQFPDLHSELNLSSLELGDSALYFCASSVAGAGNEQFFGPGTRLTVL.

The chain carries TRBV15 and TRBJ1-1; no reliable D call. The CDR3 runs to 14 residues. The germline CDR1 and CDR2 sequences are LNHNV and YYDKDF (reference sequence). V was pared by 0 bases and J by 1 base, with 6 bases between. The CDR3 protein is CATSRETRNTEAFF. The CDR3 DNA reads TGTGCCACCAGCAGAGAGACACGGAACACTGAAGCTTTCTTT.